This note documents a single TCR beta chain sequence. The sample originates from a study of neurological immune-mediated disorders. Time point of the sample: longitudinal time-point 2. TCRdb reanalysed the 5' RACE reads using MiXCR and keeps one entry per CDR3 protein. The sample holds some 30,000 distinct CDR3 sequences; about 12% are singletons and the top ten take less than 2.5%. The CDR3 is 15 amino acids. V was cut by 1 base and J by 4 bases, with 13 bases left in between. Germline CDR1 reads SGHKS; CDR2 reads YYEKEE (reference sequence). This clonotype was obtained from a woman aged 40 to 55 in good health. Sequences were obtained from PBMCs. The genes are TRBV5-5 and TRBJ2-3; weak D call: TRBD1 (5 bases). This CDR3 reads CASSLPGNWADTQYF. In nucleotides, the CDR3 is TGTGCCAGCAGCTTGCCAGGGAATTGGGCAGATACGCAGTATTTT.